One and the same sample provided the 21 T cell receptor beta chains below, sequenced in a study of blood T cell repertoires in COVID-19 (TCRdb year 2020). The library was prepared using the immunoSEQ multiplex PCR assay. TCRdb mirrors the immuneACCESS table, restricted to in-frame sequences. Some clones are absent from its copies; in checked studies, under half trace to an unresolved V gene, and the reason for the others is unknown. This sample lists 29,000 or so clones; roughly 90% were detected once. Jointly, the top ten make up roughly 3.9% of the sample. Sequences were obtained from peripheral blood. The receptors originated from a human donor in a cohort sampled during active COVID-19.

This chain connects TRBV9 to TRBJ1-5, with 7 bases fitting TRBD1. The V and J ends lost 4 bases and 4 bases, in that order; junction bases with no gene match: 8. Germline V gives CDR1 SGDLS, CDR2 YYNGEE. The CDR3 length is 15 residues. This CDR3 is CASSLQGVGNQPQHF. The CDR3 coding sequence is TGTGCCAGCAGCCTCCAGGGGGTTGGGAATCAGCCCCAGCATTTT.

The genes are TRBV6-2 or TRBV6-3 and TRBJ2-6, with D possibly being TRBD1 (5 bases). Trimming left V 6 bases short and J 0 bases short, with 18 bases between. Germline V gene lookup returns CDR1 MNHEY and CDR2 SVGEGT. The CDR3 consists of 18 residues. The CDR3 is CASSLQGMVVSGANVLTF. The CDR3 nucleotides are TGTGCCAGCAGCCTCCAGGGTATGGTGGTCTCTGGGGCCAACGTCCTGACTTTC.

CDR3 coding DNA: TGTGCCAGCAGCTTAAGTGGGGGGGTCGAGCAGTACTTC. This translates into CASSLSGGVEQYF. The chain carries TRBV5-4 and TRBJ2-7, with 7 bases that match TRBD2. In germline, CDR1 is SGHNT, CDR2 YYREEE (reference sequence). The CDR3 sequence is 13 residues long. Trimming cost V 2 bases and J 6 bases; bases outside gene matches: 5.

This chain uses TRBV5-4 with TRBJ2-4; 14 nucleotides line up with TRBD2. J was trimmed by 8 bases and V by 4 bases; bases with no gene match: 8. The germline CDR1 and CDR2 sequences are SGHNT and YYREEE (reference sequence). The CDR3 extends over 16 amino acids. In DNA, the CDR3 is TGTGCCAGCAGCAATGGACTAGCGGGGGGTGAGGACATTCAGTACTTC. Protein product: CASSNGLAGGEDIQYF.

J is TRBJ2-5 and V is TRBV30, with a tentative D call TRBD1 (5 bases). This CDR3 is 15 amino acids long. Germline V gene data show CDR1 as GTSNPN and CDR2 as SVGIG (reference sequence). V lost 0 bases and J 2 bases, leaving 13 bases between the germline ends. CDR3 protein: CAWSVRTLSQETQYF. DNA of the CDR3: TGTGCCTGGAGTGTCAGGACATTATCGCAAGAGACCCAGTACTTC.

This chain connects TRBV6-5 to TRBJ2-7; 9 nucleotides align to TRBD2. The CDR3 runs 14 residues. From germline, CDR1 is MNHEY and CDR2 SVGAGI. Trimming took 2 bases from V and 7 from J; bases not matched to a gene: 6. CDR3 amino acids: CASSYGTSSGEQYF. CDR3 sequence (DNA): TGTGCCAGCAGTTACGGGACTAGCTCGGGTGAGCAGTACTTC.

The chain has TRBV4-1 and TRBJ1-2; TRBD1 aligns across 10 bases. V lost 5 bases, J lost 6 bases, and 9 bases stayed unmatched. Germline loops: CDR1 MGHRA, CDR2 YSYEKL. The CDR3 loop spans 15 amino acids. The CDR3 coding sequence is TGCGCCAGCAGCACCCTGACAGGGGGCGCGGATGGCTACACCTTC. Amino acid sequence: CASSTLTGGADGYTF.

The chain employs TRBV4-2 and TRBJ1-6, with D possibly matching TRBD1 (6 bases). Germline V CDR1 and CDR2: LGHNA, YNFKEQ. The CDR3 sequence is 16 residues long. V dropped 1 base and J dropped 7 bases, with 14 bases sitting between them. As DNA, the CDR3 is TGTGCCAGCAGCCAAGCACAGGGCTTGGGGAATTCACCCCTCCACTTT. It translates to CASSQAQGLGNSPLHF.

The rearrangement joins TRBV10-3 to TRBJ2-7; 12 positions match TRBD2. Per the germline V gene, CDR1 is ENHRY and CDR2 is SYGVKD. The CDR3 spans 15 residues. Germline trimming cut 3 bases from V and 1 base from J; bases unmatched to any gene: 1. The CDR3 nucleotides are TGTGCCATCAGTGAAACTAGCGGGGGGTCCTACGAGCAGTACTTC. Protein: CAISETSGGSYEQYF.

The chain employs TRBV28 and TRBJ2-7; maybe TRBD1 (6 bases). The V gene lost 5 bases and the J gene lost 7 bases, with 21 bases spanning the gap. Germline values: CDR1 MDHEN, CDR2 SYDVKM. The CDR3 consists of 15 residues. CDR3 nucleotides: TGTGCCAGCAGTACCCCCTACCTGGGGGCTGAGGAGCAGTACTTC. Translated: CASSTPYLGAEEQYF. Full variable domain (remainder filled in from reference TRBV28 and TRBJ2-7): DVKVTQSSRYLVKRTGEKVFLECVQDMDHENMFWYRQDPGLGLRLIYFSYDVKMKEKGDIPEGYSVSREKKERFSLILESASTNQTSMYLCASSTPYLGAEEQYFGPGTRLTVT.

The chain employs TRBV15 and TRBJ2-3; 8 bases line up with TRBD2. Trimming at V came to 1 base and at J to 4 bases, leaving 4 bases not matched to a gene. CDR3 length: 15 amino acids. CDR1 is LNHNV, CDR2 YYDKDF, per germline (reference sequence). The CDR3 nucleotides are TGTGCCACCAGCAGAGCCAGCGGGGGCTCAGATACGCAGTATTTT. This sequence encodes CATSRASGGSDTQYF. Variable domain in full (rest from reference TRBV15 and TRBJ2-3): DAMVIQNPRYQVTQFGKPVTLSCSQTLNHNVMYWYQQKSSQAPKLLFHYYDKDFNNEADTPDNFQSRRPNTSFCFLDIRSPGLGDTAMYLCATSRASGGSDTQYFGPGTRLTVL.

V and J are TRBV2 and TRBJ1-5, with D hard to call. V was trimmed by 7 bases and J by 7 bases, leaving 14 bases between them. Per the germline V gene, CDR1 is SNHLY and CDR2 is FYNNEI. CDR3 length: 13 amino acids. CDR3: CASNGENNQPQHF. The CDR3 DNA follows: TGTGCCAGCAACGGGGAGAACAACCAGCCCCAGCATTTT.

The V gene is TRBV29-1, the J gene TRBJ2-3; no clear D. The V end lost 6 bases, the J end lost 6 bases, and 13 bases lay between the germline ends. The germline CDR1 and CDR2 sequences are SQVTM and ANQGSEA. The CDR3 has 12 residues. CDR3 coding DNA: TGCAGCGTCGAGGCCGCCCGGGATACGCAGTATTTT. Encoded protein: CSVEAARDTQYF.

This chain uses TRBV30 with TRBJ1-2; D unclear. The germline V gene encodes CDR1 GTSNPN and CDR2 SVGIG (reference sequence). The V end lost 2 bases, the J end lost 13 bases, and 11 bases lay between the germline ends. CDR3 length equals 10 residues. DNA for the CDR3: TGTGCCTGGAGTCCGGGATCATGCACCTTC. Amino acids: CAWSPGSCTF.

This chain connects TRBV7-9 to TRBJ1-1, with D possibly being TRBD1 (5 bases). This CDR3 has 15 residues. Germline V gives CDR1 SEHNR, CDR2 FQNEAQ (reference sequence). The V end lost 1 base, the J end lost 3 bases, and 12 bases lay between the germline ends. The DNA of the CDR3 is TGTGCCAGCAGCTTAGATGGGGGAGGATACACTGAAGCTTTCTTT. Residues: CASSLDGGGYTEAFF.

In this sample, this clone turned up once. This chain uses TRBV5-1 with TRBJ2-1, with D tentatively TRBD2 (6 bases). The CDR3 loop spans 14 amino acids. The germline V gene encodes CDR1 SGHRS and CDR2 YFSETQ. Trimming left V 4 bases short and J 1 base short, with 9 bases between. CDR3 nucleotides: TGCGCCAGCAGCCCCGGGGGTTCCTACAATGAGCAGTTCTTC. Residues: CASSPGGSYNEQFF. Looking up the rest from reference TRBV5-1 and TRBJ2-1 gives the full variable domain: KAGVTQTPRYLIKTRGQQVTLSCSPISGHRSVSWYQQTPGQGLQFLFEYFSETQRNKGNFPGRFSGRQFSNSRSEMNVSTLELGDSALYLCASSPGGSYNEQFFGPGTRLTVL.

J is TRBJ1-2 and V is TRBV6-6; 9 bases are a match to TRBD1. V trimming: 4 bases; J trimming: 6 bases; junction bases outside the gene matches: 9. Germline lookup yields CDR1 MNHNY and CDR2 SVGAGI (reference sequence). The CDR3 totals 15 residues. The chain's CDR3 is CASSSSPNRGHGYTF. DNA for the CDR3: TGTGCCAGCAGTTCCTCACCAAACAGGGGGCATGGCTACACCTTC.

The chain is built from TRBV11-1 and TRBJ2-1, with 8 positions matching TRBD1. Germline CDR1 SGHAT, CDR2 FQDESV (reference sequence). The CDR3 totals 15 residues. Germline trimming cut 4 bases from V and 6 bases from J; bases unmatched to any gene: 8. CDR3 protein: CASSSGQAWANEQFF. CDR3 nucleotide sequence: TGTGCCAGCAGCTCGGGACAGGCATGGGCCAATGAGCAGTTCTTC.

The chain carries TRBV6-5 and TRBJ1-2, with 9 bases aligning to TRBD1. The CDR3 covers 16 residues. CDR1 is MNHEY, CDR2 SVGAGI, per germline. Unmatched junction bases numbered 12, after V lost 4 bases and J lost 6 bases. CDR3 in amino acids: CASSSTGTGREDGYTF. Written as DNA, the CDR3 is TGTGCCAGCAGTTCCACCGGGACAGGGCGGGAGGATGGCTACACCTTC.

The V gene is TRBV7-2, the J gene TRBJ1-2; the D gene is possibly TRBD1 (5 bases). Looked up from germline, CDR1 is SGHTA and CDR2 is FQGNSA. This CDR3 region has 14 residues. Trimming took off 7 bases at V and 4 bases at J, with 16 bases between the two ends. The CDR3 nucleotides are TGTGCCAGCAAACACGGGGGGGATACCTATGGCTACACCTTC. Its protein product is CASKHGGDTYGYTF. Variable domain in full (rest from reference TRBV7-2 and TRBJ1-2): GAGVSQSPSNKVTEKGKDVELRCDPISGHTALYWYRQSLGQGLEFLIYFQGNSAPDKSGLPSDRFSAERTGGSVSTLTIQRTQQEDSAVYLCASKHGGDTYGYTFGSGTRLTVV.

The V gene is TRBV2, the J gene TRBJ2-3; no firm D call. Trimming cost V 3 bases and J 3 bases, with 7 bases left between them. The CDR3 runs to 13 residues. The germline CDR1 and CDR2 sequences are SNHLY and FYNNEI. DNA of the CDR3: TGTGCCAGCAGTGAGTGGCAGACAGATACGCAGTATTTT. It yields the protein CASSEWQTDTQYF.